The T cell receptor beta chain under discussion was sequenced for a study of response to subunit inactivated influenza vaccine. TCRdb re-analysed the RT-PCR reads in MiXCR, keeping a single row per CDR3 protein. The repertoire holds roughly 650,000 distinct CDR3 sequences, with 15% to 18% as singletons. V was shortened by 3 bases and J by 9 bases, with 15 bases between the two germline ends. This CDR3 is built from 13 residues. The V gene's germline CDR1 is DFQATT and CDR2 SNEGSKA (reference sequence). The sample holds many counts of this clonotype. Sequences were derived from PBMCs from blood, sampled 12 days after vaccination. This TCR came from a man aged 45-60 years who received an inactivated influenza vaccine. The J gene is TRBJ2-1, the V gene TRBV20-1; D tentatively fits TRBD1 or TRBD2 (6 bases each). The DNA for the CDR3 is TGCAGTGCTAGCGGGGGCGCGGGGATTGAGCAGTTCTTC. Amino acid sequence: CSASGGAGIEQFF.